The next 10 T cell receptor beta chains were all read from a single sample in a study of blood T cell repertoires in COVID-19. Sequenced by immunoSEQ multiplex PCR; TCRdb stores in-frame clones only, minus some. Counted here are roughly 100,000 clones, more than 75% occurring once; the ten biggest clones make up approximately 10%. Sequencing used peripheral blood. The origin of the receptors is a woman in her thirties with acute or convalescent COVID-19.

With regard to this clone: This specimen includes other DNA sequences encoding the same CDR3. This rearrangement joins TRBV12-3 or TRBV12-4 to TRBJ2-7; no clear D. The CDR3 spans 12 residues. Trimming stripped 4 bases from V and 1 base from J, with 5 bases between. In nucleotides, the CDR3 is TGTGCCAGCAGTTCCCGGTCCTACGAGCAGTACTTC. The encoded protein is CASSSRSYEQYF.

The chain couples TRBV19 to TRBJ1-5, with D possibly TRBD1 on 5 matching bases. CDR3 size: 16 residues. V dropped 5 bases and J dropped 7 bases, with 21 bases sitting between them. Looked up from germline, CDR1 is LNHDA and CDR2 is SQIVND (reference sequence). DNA of the CDR3: TGTGCCAGTAGTGGGCGTGGGGCATTACTTTCCCAGCCCCAGCATTTT. Its protein product is CASSGRGALLSQPQHF.

V and J are TRBV7-9 and TRBJ1-1, with D unresolved. Germline V lookup: CDR1 SEHNR, CDR2 FQNEAQ (reference sequence). The CDR3 extends over 14 amino acids. V shed 2 bases and J shed 6 bases, with 13 bases lying between them. CDR3 DNA: TGTGCCAGCAGCTTATTTCAAGGGAGGGCTGAAGCTTTCTTT. Residues: CASSLFQGRAEAFF.

This sequence joins TRBV27 and TRBJ2-2, with no clear D. V shed 2 bases and J shed 4 bases, with 5 bases lying between them. CDR1 and CDR2 from the germline V gene are MNHEY and SMNVEV (reference sequence). CDR3 length: 13 amino acids. Here the CDR3 reads CASSLRGTGELFF. CDR3 nucleotides: TGTGCCAGCAGTTTACGAGGCACCGGGGAGCTGTTTTTT.

The chain combines TRBV4-2 with TRBJ2-1, with 8 bases that match TRBD2. V lost 0 bases, J lost 3 bases, and 1 base stayed unmatched. In germline, CDR1 is LGHNA, CDR2 YNFKEQ. The length of the CDR3 is 15 residues. This chain's CDR3 is CASSQELADYNEQFF. For the CDR3, the DNA is TGTGCCAGCAGCCAAGAACTAGCGGACTACAATGAGCAGTTCTTC.

The gene calls are TRBV7-9 and TRBJ2-1; TRBD2 matches 13 bases. This CDR3 has 15 residues. The junction had 8 bases not matched to a gene; V was cut back by 5 bases and J by 10 bases. Germline CDR1 is SEHNR and CDR2 is FQNEAQ (reference sequence). In DNA, the CDR3 is TGTGCCAGCAGCGCAGGACTAGCGGGGGTAGAGGAGCAGTTCTTC. This sequence encodes CASSAGLAGVEEQFF.

This clone was seen just once. V is TRBV2 and J is TRBJ2-3, with 11 bases aligning to TRBD2. Losses at the gene ends were 7 bases for V and 6 bases for J; bases not matched to a gene: 12. Looked up from germline, CDR1 is SNHLY and CDR2 is FYNNEI. The CDR3 spans 16 residues. This CDR3 is CASTLLLAGGGDTQYF. The CDR3 DNA reads as TGTGCCAGCACCCTCCTCCTAGCGGGGGGAGGTGATACGCAGTATTTT.

This chain connects TRBV6-5 to TRBJ1-4, with D possibly being TRBD1 (6 bases). The CDR3 sequence is 14 residues long. V dropped 2 bases and J dropped 12 bases, with 16 bases sitting between them. Germline lookup yields CDR1 MNHEY and CDR2 SVGAGI. In nucleotides, the CDR3 is TGTGCCAGCAGTTACGGGTCGGGGGGCGAAGAACTGTTTTTT. Encoded protein: CASSYGSGGEELFF.

The chain recombines TRBV30 with TRBJ1-4, with 8 bases identical to TRBD1. The CDR3 extends over 16 amino acids. Germline loops: CDR1 GTSNPN, CDR2 SVGIG (reference sequence). The V segment lost 0 bases and the J segment 5 bases; nucleotides outside the gene matches: 8. The CDR3 here is CAWSVLGGQENEKLFF. CDR3 coding DNA: TGTGCCTGGAGTGTACTGGGGGGACAGGAGAATGAAAAACTGTTTTTT.

The rearrangement uses TRBV19 and TRBJ1-5, with TRBD1 matching over 10 bases. CDR1 and CDR2 (germline): LNHDA, SQIVND (reference sequence). The CDR3 has 15 residues. V gave up 5 bases and J gave up 4 bases; unmatched junction bases: 5. The CDR3 DNA reads as TGTGCCAGTAGTTTCGACAGGGGGCGGAATCAGCCCCAGCATTTT. This translates into CASSFDRGRNQPQHF.